This T cell receptor (beta chain) was found in a study of T cells after yellow fever vaccination (dated by TCRdb to about 2019). General notes on the study: The SMART-Seq v4 Ultra Low Input RNA kit was used to prepare libraries from fractions with low cell numbers. To follow T-cell clones before and after primary and booster YFV17D yellow fever vaccination, bulk TCR alpha and beta repertoires were sequenced over time. Two healthy male donors, one aged 18 to 30 and one aged 30 to 40 years, were included in the cohort. Blood samples were taken at several timepoints before and after primary and secondary immunization, and bulk PBMC replicates and cell subsets were isolated. Broader findings and caveats from the paper: Compared with the primary T-cell response, the secondary T-cell response was faster but weaker, reaching its peak on day 5 rather than on day 15. A small fraction of clonotypes appeared in both the CD4 and CD8 compartments, likely as a result of convergent recombination. Because abundant contaminating clonotypes from the bulk population could be contained in FACS-sorted repertoires, computational filtering was required. After the booster, most clones that had expanded after primary vaccination were detected again (around 96% of CD4 and about 88% of CD8), suggesting broad maintenance of memory. Only a couple of donors were included in the study, so the extent to which the findings can be generalized is limited.

Synthesis of TCR cDNA relied on 5'RACE template switching, a step that introduced a universal primer site along with unique molecular identifiers. Priming for cDNA synthesis came from both the TCR alpha and TCR beta constant segments. Libraries were amplified in two PCR steps, with sample barcodes and sequencing adapters added in the second step. Sequencing of libraries was done on Illumina HiSeq 2500 (2x100 bp) or NovaSeq (2x150 bp). As for how the authors treated the data: Reads were demultiplexed and collapsed into UMI consensus sequences with MIGEC, and V(D)J alignment was performed with MiXCR. Vaccine-responding clonotypes were defined with edgeR using replicate PBMC samples, requiring FDR below 0.01 and a log2 fold change above 5 up to day 15. Each bulk clonotype received a CD4 or CD8 identity based on whether the sequenced CD4 or CD8 repertoire contained that clonotype at higher abundance. In-frame beta chains were kept once TCRdb had trimmed the public reads at Q25 with fastp and called clones with MiXCR. A single entry per CDR3 protein holds the most common genes and DNA from its merged rows. None of the V and J calls come from the authors' own analysis; TCRdb made them. In this sample the table shows roughly 330,000 distinct CDR3 sequences, around 6.8% of which occur a single time. The top ten hold roughly a sixth of the sample.

The sample's treatment or condition label is to be understood as: live attenuated yellow fever vaccine strain. At each blood-draw timepoint, two biological replicates of bulk PBMCs were obtained. A standard Ficoll-Paque protocol was used to isolate PBMCs from peripheral blood. RNA was extracted with TriZol from bulk PBMCs, CD4 and CD8 fractions, and dextramer-positive and dextramer-negative fractions. There are a few counts of this clonotype. What this receptor recognizes is not known. Base qualities are not at hand, and no much larger clone is one base apart. CDR3 length: 18 amino acids, cysteine to phenylalanine. Left in the record is the CDR3 DNA by itself, 54 bases read in frame from the first base. CDR1 and CDR2 (MNHNS, SASEGT) derive from the germline V gene. Unmatched junction bases come to 17, with V trimmed by 7 bases and J by 1 base.

The sequence is built from TRBV6-1 and TRBJ2-7; the junction holds 9 bases that match TRBD2. This TCR derives from a man younger than 35 who received the YFV17D yellow fever vaccine. The starting material was PBMCs, obtained about 41 days after the first yellow fever vaccination. The DNA sequence is given as TGTGCCAGCACCCTAGGCCTAGCGGGGCCCGCCGGGTCCTACGAGCAGTACTTC. The translation is CASTLGLAGPAGSYEQYF.